A selection of T cell receptor beta chains follows, all from one sample in a study of cytomegalovirus exposure and HLA in healthy donors. Sequenced by immunoSEQ multiplex PCR; TCRdb stores in-frame clones only, minus some. The top ten hold approximately 0.95% of the sample, which has some 60,000 clones, approximately 96% seen once. The sample consisted of PBMCs. These receptors were collected from a man aged 18 to 35 in good health and CMV-seronegative. Both conserved end residues are part of each CDR3. A D gene is named only where the DNA matches it firmly. Where a row states a size, it is once, few, many or the class of an expanded clone; other rows omit it.

size	D	V	J	DNA	CDR3
.	TRBD1	TRBV19	TRBJ2-7	TGTGCCAGTAGTATAGGGGACAGGGGCGCCTACGAGCAGTACTTC	CASSIGDRGAYEQYF
.	.	TRBV6-4	TRBJ2-3	TGTGCCAGCAGTGACTCGGCAGGGACAACAGATACGCAGTATTTT	CASSDSAGTTDTQYF
.	.	TRBV4-1	TRBJ1-1	TGCGCCAGCAGCCAAGATCCTAGGGGAACTGAAGCTTTCTTT	CASSQDPRGTEAFF
.	.	TRBV6-5	TRBJ2-5	TGTGCCAGCAGTAACCTGGACAGTAAAGAGACCCAGTACTTC	CASSNLDSKETQYF
.	.	TRBV7-2	TRBJ2-3	TGTGCCAGCAGAACTGAGGGAAACTGGGTCACAGATACGCAGTATTTT	CASRTEGNWVTDTQYF
.	TRBD2	TRBV28	TRBJ2-7	TGTGCCAGCAGTTTCCCGATTAGCGGGATCTCCTACGAGCAGTACTTC	CASSFPISGISYEQYF
.	TRBD1	TRBV7-9	TRBJ2-3	TGTGCCAGCTGTTTCTCCCGGGACAGGGTCTCAGATACGCAGTATTTT	CASCFSRDRVSDTQYF
once	.	TRBV27	TRBJ2-1	TGTGCCAGCGGAGTGACTCCGGTGCACAATGAGCAGTTCTTC	CASGVTPVHNEQFF
.	TRBD1	TRBV2	TRBJ2-2	TGTGCCAGCACGAGAACAGGGGGCGGGACCGGGGAGCTGTTTTTT	CASTRTGGGTGELFF
.	.	TRBV7-2	TRBJ2-1	TGTGCCAGCAGCTTAGTTTTCGACAATGAGCAGTTCTTC	CASSLVFDNEQFF
.	TRBD1	TRBV5-1	TRBJ1-1	TGCGCCAGCAGCCGTACAGGGGGCGAGAACACTGAAGCTTTCTTT	CASSRTGGENTEAFF
.	TRBD2	TRBV11-2	TRBJ2-3	TGTGCCAGCAGCCTCCTAGCGGGAGCCCCAGATACGCAGTATTTT	CASSLLAGAPDTQYF
.	TRBD2	TRBV30	TRBJ2-1	TGTGCCTGTACCAGCGGGAGAACGAATGAGCAGTTCTTC	CACTSGRTNEQFF
.	.	TRBV5-1	TRBJ2-5	TGCGCCAGCAGCGCTTTCACGGGAGAGGGGGAGACCCAGTACTTC	CASSAFTGEGETQYF
.	.	TRBV4-2	TRBJ2-2	TGTGCCAGCAGCCAACCGACAGGCCGACCGAACACCGGGGAGCTGTTTTTT	CASSQPTGRPNTGELFF
.	TRBD1	TRBV28	TRBJ1-2	TGTGCCAGCAGTTTTTCAGGGGGCGGCTATGGCTACACCTTC	CASSFSGGGYGYTF
.	TRBD1	TRBV4-1	TRBJ2-1	TGCGCCAGCAGCCCAGGGACAGGGGACATCAATGAGCAGTTCTTC	CASSPGTGDINEQFF
.	TRBD1	TRBV28	TRBJ1-5	TGTGCCAGCAAGGACAGGCGATTCAATCAGCCCCAGCATTTT	CASKDRRFNQPQHF
.	TRBD2	TRBV19	TRBJ2-1	TGTGCCAGTAGTATATCCAAGCGGGGGGTTACCTACAATGAGCAGTTCTTC	CASSISKRGVTYNEQFF
.	.	TRBV10-3	TRBJ1-4	TGTGCCATCAGTGAGGAAAGGGGCAGAAAACTGTTTTTT	CAISEERGRKLFF
.	.	TRBV19	TRBJ1-1	TGTGCCAGTAGGTTTGCCCTAAACACTGAAGCTTTCTTT	CASRFALNTEAFF
.	TRBD1	TRBV19	TRBJ1-2	TGTGCCAGTCACCGGGACAGCGGCTATGGCTACACCTTC	CASHRDSGYGYTF
.	.	TRBV4-2	TRBJ1-3	TGTGCCAGCAGCCAAGGGGGCAGGAGAAACACCATATATTTT	CASSQGGRRNTIYF
.	TRBD2	TRBV13	TRBJ2-1	TGTGCCAGCAGCCCTCCGGGACTAGTAAAATACAATGAGCAGTTCTTC	CASSPPGLVKYNEQFF
.	TRBD2	TRBV11-2	TRBJ2-1	TGTGCCAGCAGCTCATGGACTAGCGGGAGAGGTAATGAGCAGTTCTTC	CASSSWTSGRGNEQFF
.	TRBD2	TRBV9	TRBJ2-5	TGTGCCAGCAGCGTAGCTAGCGGGAGGATGGGTTGGGAGACCCAGTACTTC	CASSVASGRMGWETQYF
.	.	TRBV7-2	TRBJ2-7	TGTGCCAGCAGCTTAAGGTTCTCCACAGGAATTGTCGAGCAGTACTTC	CASSLRFSTGIVEQYF
.	TRBD2	TRBV15	TRBJ2-7	TGTGCCACCAGCAGAGATACTAGCGGGAGAGGCGAGCAGTACTTC	CATSRDTSGRGEQYF
.	.	TRBV11-3	TRBJ2-1	TGTGCCAGCAGCTTAGAAACTAGCAGGTTCACCAATGAGCAGTTCTTC	CASSLETSRFTNEQFF